This T cell receptor beta chain was sequenced for a study of sequential checkpoint blockade in melanoma. Across the study: Maintenance nivolumab came after either treatment sequence. Roughly 23 patients had matched tumor biopsies before treatment and at week 13 after nivolumab or ipilimumab alone.

Treatment reported: randomized to nivolumab then ipilimumab (arm A) or the reverse (arm B). The CDR3 adds up to 15 amino acids, both ends counted. This clone came up a few times. No DNA is shown, since the ends of the CDR3 on it are uncertain; the CDR3 is the one TCRdb lists. Sequencing was performed with immunoSEQ multiplex PCR; in TCRdb, only in-frame clones are kept and a portion is missing. The table lists approximately 6,100 clones, roughly a fifth of them singletons. The origin of this receptor is a human donor with melanoma. This specimen was tumor tissue (inferred from file names), taken from a patient given nivolumab and ipilimumab in sequence. The V gene is TRBV8-2, the J gene TRBJ2-7; TRBD1 is the table's D call, not checked against the DNA. TRBV8-2 is a listed pseudogene. Here the CDR3 reads CASIGVGTGSYEQYF.